This T cell receptor (beta chain) is drawn from a study of blood T cell repertoires in COVID-19 (dated by TCRdb to between 2020 and 2021). Some background on the complete study: The collaborator samples originated in the United States, Italy and Spain and spanned the acute and convalescent phases of COVID-19. The material from the prospective study consisted of cDNA or gDNA derived from T cells, B-cell-depleted T cells, or PBMCs. Subjects who had been exposed to COVID-19, were actively infected with it, or had recovered from it provided the deeply sampled blood TCRbeta repertoires that made up the dataset. The repertoires were released in a freely available public database meant as a resource for research on the immune response to SARS-CoV-2. The samples were drawn from two sources: the first 160 participants of the ongoing ImmuneRACE study, and 1,000 to 1,500 subjects contributed by 6 global collaborators. The sample metadata nearly always contained a de-identified subject ID, COVID-19 status, age in years and sex. Where available, HLA class I and class II types were taken from metadata supplied by the sample provider and were not determined by assay-based typing.

Study-wide findings and limitations: The amount of clinical and demographic metadata varied by source and participant and was provided uncurated.

The CDR3 contains 15 residues, cysteine and phenylalanine counted. The sequence is cut down to CDR3 DNA, 45 bases in frame from base 1. CDR1 and CDR2 are read off the germline V gene as ENHRY and SYGVKD. V sheds 2 bases and J sheds 2 bases, leaving 12 bases between their ends. Regarding this clone: No cognate antigen has been identified for it. Base qualities are missing; no much larger clone stands one base away.

In Seattle, one collaborating source enrolled patients while the infection was active and tracked those patients longitudinally over the course of disease. Collaborating institutions collected whole blood in K2EDTA tubes following their own protocols. For TCRbeta analysis, collaborators shipped samples in one of three forms: frozen whole blood, isolated PBMCs, or DNA extracted from either of those sample types. TCRbeta CDR3 regions were amplified from genomic DNA by means of the immunoSEQ Assay, a bias-controlled multiplex PCR. The authors' pipeline ran thus. The number of nucleated cells in each sample was estimated by amplification of reference gene primers within the assay. Sequence reads were collapsed and filtered to measure the absolute abundance of every unique TCRbeta CDR3 rearrangement. For each sample, productive Simpson clonality was calculated by taking the square root of Simpson's diversity index across productive rearrangements. TCRdb mirrors the immuneACCESS table, restricted to in-frame sequences. Some clones are absent from its copies; in checked studies, under half trace to an unresolved V gene, and the reason for the others is unknown. D and trimming were read from the DNA, whereas the V and J calls and clone size are those reported in that table. The sample table holds about 390,000 clones, of which around 87% were seen once. 2.3% of the sample lies in the top ten.

The clonotype originates from a woman aged 60-75 years with COVID-19, enrolled during active disease. Sequencing was carried out using peripheral blood. The V and J segments used are TRBV10-3 and TRBJ1-2; a confident D gene designation cannot be given. The DNA sequence follows: TGTGCCATCAGTGAGCGGGATATGTCAAACTATGGCTACACCTTC. Its protein product is CAISERDMSNYGYTF.